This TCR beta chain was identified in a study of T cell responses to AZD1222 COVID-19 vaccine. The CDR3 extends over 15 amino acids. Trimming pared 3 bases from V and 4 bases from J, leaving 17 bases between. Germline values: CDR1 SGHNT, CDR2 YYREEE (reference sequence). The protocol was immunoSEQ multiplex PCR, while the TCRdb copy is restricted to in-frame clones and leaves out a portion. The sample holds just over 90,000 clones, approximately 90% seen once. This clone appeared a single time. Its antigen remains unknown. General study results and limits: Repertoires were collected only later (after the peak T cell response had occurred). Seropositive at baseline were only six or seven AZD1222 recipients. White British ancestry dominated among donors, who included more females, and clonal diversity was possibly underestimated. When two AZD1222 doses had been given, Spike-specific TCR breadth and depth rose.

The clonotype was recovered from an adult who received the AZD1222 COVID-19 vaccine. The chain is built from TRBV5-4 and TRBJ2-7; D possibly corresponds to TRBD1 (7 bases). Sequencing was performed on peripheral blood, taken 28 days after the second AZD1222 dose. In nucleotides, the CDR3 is TGTGCCAGCAGCTCCAGGGGGGCATTCTCTTACGAGCAGTACTTC. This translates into CASSSRGAFSYEQYF.